This entry lists 15 T cell receptor beta chains sequenced from one sample in a study of OX40 agonist ivuxolimab in advanced cancers. Assay: immunoSEQ multiplex PCR; the TCRdb copy retains only in-frame clones and omits some. Here the sample spans about 45,000 clones, roughly 90% being singletons. The sequenced sample was CD4+ or CD8+ T cells sorted from blood, obtained in a trial of the OX40 agonist ivuxolimab. The receptors originated from an adult with an advanced solid tumor such as melanoma, head and neck, liver or kidney cancer.

J is TRBJ1-1 and V is TRBV30; D gene unclear. CDR1 and CDR2 from the germline V gene are GTSNPN and SVGIG (reference sequence). With 4 bases removed from V and 1 base from J, the gap between germline ends came to 22 bases. The CDR3 extends over 17 amino acids. The CDR3 nucleotides read TGTGCCTGGATCCCTCCGGGCCCAGCCCTTGCGAACACTGAAGCTTTCTTT. It yields the protein CAWIPPGPALANTEAFF.

This chain connects TRBV27 to TRBJ2-2, with D maybe TRBD1 (6 bases). The CDR3 loop spans 13 amino acids. The germline V gene encodes CDR1 MNHEY and CDR2 SMNVEV (reference sequence). V was shortened by 4 bases and J by 6 bases, with 9 bases between the two germline ends. CDR3 nucleotide sequence: TGTGCCAGCAGTTCAACAGGGCCCGGGGAGCTGTTTTTT. This gives the protein CASSSTGPGELFF.

The chain employs TRBV19 and TRBJ1-1, with D uncertain. Germline CDR1 reads LNHDA; CDR2 reads SQIVND (reference sequence). Trimming stripped 6 bases from V and 0 bases from J, with 11 bases between. The CDR3 loop spans 14 amino acids. This CDR3 reads CASSLSALNTEAFF. CDR3 nucleotide sequence: TGTGCCAGTAGCCTGAGTGCTTTGAACACTGAAGCTTTCTTT. The full variable domain, its missing parts supplied by reference TRBV19 and TRBJ1-1, is DGGITQSPKYLFRKEGQNVTLSCEQNLNHDAMYWYRQDPGQGLRLIYYSQIVNDFQKGDIAEGYSVSREKKESFPLTVTSAQKNPTAFYLCASSLSALNTEAFFGQGTRLTVV.

V and J are TRBV21-1 and TRBJ2-7; the table's D gene call, TRBD2, was not cross checked with the DNA. TRBV21-1 is listed as a pseudogene. CDR3 size: 17 residues. DNA for the CDR3: TGTGCCAGCAGCAAAGCCGGGGAGGGACCAAGTCCCTACGAGCAGTACTTC. Amino acid sequence: CASSKAGEGPSPYEQYF.

This clone was seen a single time. This chain connects TRBV25-1 to TRBJ2-2, with a tentative D call TRBD1 (6 bases). CDR3 length equals 13 residues. Germline V gene sequence: CDR1 MGHDK, CDR2 SYGVNS. Trimming cost V 2 bases and J 7 bases, with 8 bases left between them. The CDR3 DNA follows: TGTGCCAGCAGTGAAGGGGGCGTCGGGGAGCTGTTTTTT. Its protein product is CASSEGGVGELFF.

The rearrangement links TRBV4-1 to TRBJ1-1, with D possibly TRBD1 on 6 matching bases. Looked up from germline, CDR1 is MGHRA and CDR2 is YSYEKL. The CDR3 is made up of 13 amino acids. V dropped 3 bases and J dropped 7 bases, with 12 bases sitting between them. This CDR3 reads CASSHGRGGEAFF. The CDR3 bases are TGCGCCAGCAGCCACGGTCGAGGGGGTGAAGCTTTCTTT.

This clone was detected once. The gene calls are TRBV6-6 and TRBJ1-2; 8 nucleotides line up with TRBD1. Germline V gene sequence: CDR1 MNHNY, CDR2 SVGAGI (reference sequence). The trim removed 2 bases at V and 4 bases at J, leaving 9 bases unmatched. The CDR3 consists of 16 residues. The CDR3 sequence is CASSYPGQARGYGYTF. The CDR3 nucleotides read TGTGCCAGCAGTTACCCGGGACAGGCCCGAGGCTATGGCTACACCTTC.

This chain joins TRBV6-5 and TRBJ2-1, with D perhaps TRBD2 (7 bases). Trimming cost V 4 bases and J 1 base, with 14 bases left between them. The CDR3 runs 16 residues. Germline loops: CDR1 MNHEY, CDR2 SVGAGI. In nucleotides, the CDR3 is TGTGCCAGCAGTTGGGGGGGGCCCTTTTCCTACAATGAGCAGTTCTTC. This translates into CASSWGGPFSYNEQFF.

This chain joins TRBV4-1 and TRBJ2-2; the D is unclear. Trimming left V 4 bases short and J 5 bases short, with 5 bases between. The CDR3 consists of 12 residues. Germline V CDR1 and CDR2: MGHRA, YSYEKL. The CDR3 DNA reads TGCGCCAGCAGCCCTACGACCGGGGAGCTGTTTTTT. Translating gives CASSPTTGELFF.

This rearrangement joins TRBV19 to TRBJ1-3, with a possible D match to TRBD1 (5 bases). This CDR3 has 15 amino acids. The V and J ends lost 6 bases and 2 bases respectively, with 14 bases between them. Per the germline V gene, CDR1 is LNHDA and CDR2 is SQIVND (reference sequence). CDR3 DNA sequence: TGTGCCAGTAGCCTGACAGAGGACGCTGGAAACACCATATATTTT. Protein sequence: CASSLTEDAGNTIYF.

The rearrangement uses TRBV13 and TRBJ2-7, with TRBD2 as a possible D gene (5 bases). This CDR3 contains 14 residues. Trimming cost V 2 bases and J 6 bases, with 14 bases left between them. CDR1 is PRHDT and CDR2 is FYEKMQ in the germline V gene (reference sequence). CDR3 bases: TGTGCCAGCAGCTTAATAGGAGGCCTTTCCGAGCAGTACTTC. Translation: CASSLIGGLSEQYF. Using reference TRBV13 and TRBJ2-7 for the parts outside the CDR3, the full variable domain is AAGVIQSPRHLIKEKRETATLKCYPIPRHDTVYWYQQGPGQDPQFLISFYEKMQSDKGSIPDRFSAQQFSDYHSELNMSSLELGDSALYFCASSLIGGLSEQYFGPGTRLTVT.

V is TRBV2 and J is TRBJ2-3; D unresolved. The CDR3 totals 15 residues. CDR1 is SNHLY and CDR2 is FYNNEI in the germline V gene. The ends were cut back, 8 bases at V and 2 bases at J, with 17 bases in the middle. CDR3 residues: CASGPGGPDTDTQYF. DNA of the CDR3: TGTGCCAGCGGCCCCGGTGGACCAGACACAGATACGCAGTATTTT.

CDR3 sequence reads: CASSLGGLAGPSYNEQFF. CDR3 in DNA: TGTGCCAGCAGCTTAGGAGGGTTAGCGGGACCGTCCTACAATGAGCAGTTCTTC. This chain links TRBV7-9 with TRBJ2-1, with 8 nucleotides matching TRBD2. V was pared by 1 base and J by 1 base, with 9 bases of the junction left unmatched. CDR1 and CDR2 (germline): SEHNR, FQNEAQ (reference sequence). The CDR3 loop spans 18 amino acids.

CDR3 protein: CASSQLQTGYEAKNIQYF. Here the CDR3 DNA reads TGTGCCAGCAGCCAGCTCCAAACAGGGTACGAGGCCAAAAACATTCAGTACTTC. The chain joins TRBV5-6 to TRBJ2-4; a weak D match, TRBD1 (6 bases). The V and J ends lost 4 bases and 1 base respectively, with 21 bases between them. Germline V gene sequence: CDR1 SGHDT, CDR2 YYEEEE. There are 18 residues in the CDR3.

V usage is TRBV19 and J usage is TRBJ2-2; the match to TRBD2 covers 11 bases. The junction had 14 bases not matched to a gene; V was cut back by 10 bases and J by 7 bases. Germline V lookup: CDR1 LNHDA, CDR2 SQIVND (reference sequence). This CDR3 comprises 16 residues. CDR3 nucleotide sequence: TGTGCCACTTGTCTAGCGGGGGGTTCTATTGGCGGGGAGCTGTTTTTT. Protein product: CATCLAGGSIGGELFF.